What follows is one T cell receptor (beta chain) and its context. The data stem from a study of response to subunit inactivated influenza vaccine. One entry per CDR3 protein, called by TCRdb with MiXCR from the RT-PCR reads. Seen here are approximately 160,000 distinct CDR3 sequences, around 10% observed once, and the top ten hold about 40%. The sequenced sample was CD8+ T cells sorted from PBMCs, obtained less than 25 months after vaccination. This receptor was identified in a man aged 45-69 years who received an inactivated influenza vaccine.

The DNA for the CDR3 is TGTGCCAGCAGTTTGGGGATCAGCAATCAGCCCCAGCATTTT. It yields the protein CASSLGISNQPQHF. The rearrangement links TRBV6-2 or TRBV6-3 to TRBJ1-5; D call uncertain. The germline gives CDR1 MNHEY, CDR2 SVGEGT. V was pared by 4 bases and J by 1 base, with 8 bases between. This CDR3 contains 14 residues.